This section outlines one TCR beta chain sequence together with its context. The antigen is undetermined. CD45RO-negative CD8 cells positively selected for CCR7 made up the naive population, which excluded terminally differentiated effector memory CD45RA+ cells. The table came from immunoSEQ multiplex PCR; TCRdb's copy has only in-frame clones and leaves some out. The data show about 2.2 million clones, roughly 91% seen once. Germline CDR1 reads ENHRY; CDR2 reads SYGVKD. Trimming took 3 bases from V and 4 from J; bases not matched to a gene: 2. CDR3 length: 14 amino acids. The sample is drawn from a study of shared clonotypes between healthy human individuals. Overall study results and limits: For naive CD4 cells, roughly 5% of clonotypes were shared across a handful of donors.

Material for sequencing was naive CD8+ T cells from PBMCs. The chain couples TRBV10-3 to TRBJ2-1, with TRBD1 matching over 8 bases. The clonotype originates from a man aged 18 to 29 in good health. Some clones in this sample may be carry-over from other donors' samples. This CDR3 is CAISDGTGYNEQFF. DNA for the CDR3: TGTGCCATCAGTGACGGGACAGGATACAATGAGCAGTTCTTC.